One and the same sample provided the 7 T cell receptor beta chains below, sequenced in a study of T cell changes during pregnancy in multiple sclerosis. TCRdb keeps only in-frame clones here, not all; method: immunoSEQ multiplex PCR. The sample consists of about 85,000 clones, 80% to 95% of them appearing once. Sequencing was performed on peripheral blood, taken in the first trimester of pregnancy. The receptors here all came from a female donor with multiple sclerosis, enrolled in a pregnancy study.

The gene calls are TRBV18 and TRBJ1-2; maybe TRBD1 (6 bases). The CDR3 extends over 15 amino acids. Germline V CDR1 and CDR2: KGHSH, LQKENI. Trimming shortened V by 0 bases and J by 2 bases, and 10 bases separated the two germline ends. CDR3 in amino acids: CASSPPRQANYGYTF. DNA for the CDR3: TGTGCCAGCTCACCACCGCGACAGGCGAACTATGGCTACACCTTC.

There are a few counts of this clone. The gene calls are TRBV29-1 and TRBJ1-2; TRBD1 is a possible D gene (5 bases). Germline V lookup: CDR1 SQVTM, CDR2 ANQGSEA. The germline V and J ends were trimmed by 6 bases and 8 bases, with 22 bases remaining between them. CDR3 length equals 14 residues. CDR3 coding DNA: TGCAGCGTAGGCGAACAGGAATCTGTACACGGCTACACCTTC. Amino acid sequence: CSVGEQESVHGYTF.

J is TRBJ2-1 and V is TRBV19, with 9 bases matching TRBD2. CDR1 is LNHDA and CDR2 is SQIVND in the germline V gene (reference sequence). This CDR3 contains 17 residues. The V and J ends lost 5 bases and 8 bases, in that order; junction bases with no gene match: 16. The CDR3 sequence: CASSSRGKGLASDEQFF. Here the CDR3 DNA reads TGTGCCAGTAGTTCGAGAGGGAAAGGACTAGCGTCCGATGAGCAGTTCTTC. The full variable domain, rest sourced from reference TRBV19 and TRBJ2-1, is DGGITQSPKYLFRKEGQNVTLSCEQNLNHDAMYWYRQDPGQGLRLIYYSQIVNDFQKGDIAEGYSVSREKKESFPLTVTSAQKNPTAFYLCASSSRGKGLASDEQFFGPGTRLTVL.

The chain is built from TRBV5-1 and TRBJ2-7, with TRBD1 identical over 7 bases. The CDR3 extends over 14 amino acids. Per the germline V gene, CDR1 is SGHRS and CDR2 is YFSETQ. V shed 3 bases, J shed 5 bases, and the junction held 8 bases outside the gene matches. As DNA, the CDR3 is TGCGCCAGCAGCTGGACAAGACAGGGAGACGAGCAGTACTTC. Its protein is CASSWTRQGDEQYF. Full variable domain (outside the CDR3, taken from reference TRBV5-1 and TRBJ2-7): KAGVTQTPRYLIKTRGQQVTLSCSPISGHRSVSWYQQTPGQGLQFLFEYFSETQRNKGNFPGRFSGRQFSNSRSEMNVSTLELGDSALYLCASSWTRQGDEQYFGPGTRLTVT.

The V gene is TRBV4-3, the J gene TRBJ2-5, with a weak D call TRBD2 (6 bases). Germline assignment: CDR1 LGHNA and CDR2 YSLEER. The CDR3 is 19 amino acids. Trimming removed 3 bases at V and 5 bases at J, with 28 bases between. CDR3 sequence (DNA): TGCGCCAGCAGCCAGTCGTCAATTTCGGGACTCCGAGGACCGGAGACCCAGTACTTC. Protein product: CASSQSSISGLRGPETQYF.

The chain employs TRBV5-4 and TRBJ2-7; 9 nucleotides align to TRBD2. CDR3 length equals 15 residues. V gave up 0 bases and J gave up 4 bases; unmatched junction bases: 5. Germline values: CDR1 SGHNT, CDR2 YYREEE (reference sequence). CDR3 bases: TGTGCCAGCAGCTTGGAAGGACTAGCGAGTTACGAGCAGTACTTC. Translated: CASSLEGLASYEQYF.

This clone was seen just once. The rearrangement links TRBV6-5 to TRBJ2-7, with D possibly matching TRBD1 (6 bases). The ends were cut back, 6 bases at V and 1 base at J, with 13 bases in the middle. CDR3 length equals 14 residues. Germline CDR1 and CDR2: MNHEY and SVGAGI. CDR3 region: CASRRQGISYEQYF. The CDR3 coding sequence is TGTGCCAGCAGAAGGCAGGGGATTTCCTACGAGCAGTACTTC.